A selection of T cell receptor beta chains follows, all from one sample in a study of blood T cells in healthy people across ages. TCRdb re-called the 5' RACE reads with MiXCR, one entry per CDR3 protein. Here the sample spans 750,000 to 950,000 distinct CDR3 sequences, 40% to 65% being singletons. Sequenced input: blood. The receptors were gathered from an older man in good health. CDR3s include the opening cysteine and the closing phenylalanine or tryptophan. The D gene is left open where the match is weak. A clone size is listed for some rows: how often the clone was seen (once, few, many), or a class if it is expanded.

clone_size	d_call	v_call	j_call	cdr3_aa	cdr3_nt
NA	TRBD2	TRBV20-1	TRBJ2-3	CSARDPASGSSDTQYF	TGCAGTGCTAGAGATCCGGCTAGCGGGAGTTCAGATACGCAGTATTTT
NA	TRBD2	TRBV5-1	TRBJ2-3	CASSRGWGSLAGGEDTQYF	TGCGCCAGCAGCCGGGGTTGGGGTTCACTAGCGGGAGGAGAAGATACGCAGTATTTT
once	NA	TRBV3-1	TRBJ2-7	CASSQAGVRGSEQYF	TGTGCCAGCAGCCAAGCAGGGGTAAGGGGCAGCGAGCAGTACTTC
NA	TRBD1	TRBV20-1	TRBJ2-5	CSARLPRGFQETQYF	TGCAGTGCTAGACTTCCCAGGGGGTTTCAAGAGACCCAGTACTTC
few	TRBD1	TRBV12-3/TRBV12-4	TRBJ2-7	CASTQGTALSEQYF	TGTGCCAGCACCCAAGGGACAGCGCTCTCCGAGCAGTACTTC
few	TRBD1	TRBV5-1	TRBJ1-1	CASHIGGKNTEAFF	TGCGCCAGTCATATAGGGGGCAAGAACACTGAAGCTTTCTTT
NA	TRBD1	TRBV5-6	TRBJ1-4	CASSSDRGEKLFF	TGTGCCAGCAGCTCGGACAGGGGGGAAAAACTGTTTTTT
few	TRBD2	TRBV2	TRBJ2-7	CASGTSGSSYEQYF	TGTGCCAGCGGCACTAGCGGCAGCTCCTACGAGCAGTACTTC
NA	NA	TRBV27	TRBJ2-2	CASSYWATGELFF	TGTGCCAGCAGTTACTGGGCCACCGGGGAGCTGTTTTTT
few	TRBD2	TRBV9	TRBJ2-1	CASSVEIGLAGDNEQFF	TGTGCCAGCAGCGTAGAAATCGGACTAGCGGGAGACAATGAGCAGTTCTTC
few	NA	TRBV28	TRBJ2-5	CASSLDQGSETQYF	TGTGCCAGCAGTTTAGACCAGGGATCGGAGACCCAGTACTTC
once	NA	TRBV20-1	TRBJ1-2	CSARVAKGGNLYGYTF	TGCAGTGCTAGAGTGGCAAAGGGGGGCAACCTCTATGGCTACACCTTC